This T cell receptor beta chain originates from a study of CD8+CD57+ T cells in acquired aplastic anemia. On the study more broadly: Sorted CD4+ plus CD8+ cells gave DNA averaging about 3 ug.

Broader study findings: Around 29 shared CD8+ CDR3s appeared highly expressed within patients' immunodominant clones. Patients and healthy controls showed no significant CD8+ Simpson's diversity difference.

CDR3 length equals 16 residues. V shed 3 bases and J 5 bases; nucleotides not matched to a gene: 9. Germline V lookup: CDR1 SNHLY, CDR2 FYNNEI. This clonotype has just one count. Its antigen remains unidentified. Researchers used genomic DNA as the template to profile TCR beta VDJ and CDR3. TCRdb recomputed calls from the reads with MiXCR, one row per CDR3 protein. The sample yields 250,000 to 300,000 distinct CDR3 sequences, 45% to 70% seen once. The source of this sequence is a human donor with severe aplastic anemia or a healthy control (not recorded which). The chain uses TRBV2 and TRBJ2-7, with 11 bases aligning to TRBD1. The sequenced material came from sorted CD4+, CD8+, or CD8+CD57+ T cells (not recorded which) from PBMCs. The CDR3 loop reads CASSDRWDRGMNEQYF. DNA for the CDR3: TGTGCCAGCAGTGATCGTTGGGACAGGGGGATGAACGAGCAGTACTTC.